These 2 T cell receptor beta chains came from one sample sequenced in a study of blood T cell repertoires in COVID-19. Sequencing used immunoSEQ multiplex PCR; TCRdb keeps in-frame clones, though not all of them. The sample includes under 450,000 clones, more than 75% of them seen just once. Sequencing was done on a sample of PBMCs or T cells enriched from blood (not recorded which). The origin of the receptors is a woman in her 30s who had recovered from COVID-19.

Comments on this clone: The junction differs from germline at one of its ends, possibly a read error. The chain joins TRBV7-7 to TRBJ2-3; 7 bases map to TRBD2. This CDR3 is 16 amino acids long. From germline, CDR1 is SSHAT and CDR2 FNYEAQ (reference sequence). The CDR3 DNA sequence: TGTGCTAGCAGCTTAGGCGGGAGCGGTAACACAGATACGCAGTATTTT. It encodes CASSLGGSGNTDTQYF.

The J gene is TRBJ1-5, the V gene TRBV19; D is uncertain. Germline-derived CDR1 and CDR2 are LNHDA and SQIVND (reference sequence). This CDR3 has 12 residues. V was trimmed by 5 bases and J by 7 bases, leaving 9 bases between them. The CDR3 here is CASSLPRQPQHF. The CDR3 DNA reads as TGTGCCAGTAGTCTCCCTCGGCAGCCCCAGCATTTT.